These T cell receptor beta chains were read from a single sample in a study of beta chain features in type 1 diabetes. The protocol was immunoSEQ multiplex PCR, while the TCRdb copy is restricted to in-frame clones and leaves out a portion. The profile covers fewer than 350,000 clones, with 8% appearing a single time and roughly 1% taken by the ten largest. The sample comprised central memory CD4+ T cells from blood. These TCRs come from a woman in her late teens or twenties in good health. CDR3s include the opening cysteine and the closing phenylalanine or tryptophan. A D gene is named only where the DNA matches it firmly. The listing skips clone size in some rows; elsewhere it reads once, few, many or a size class.

j_call: TRBJ2-5; clone_size: few; v_call: TRBV6-5; d_call: TRBD1; cdr3_nt: TGTGCCACTAAGGACAGGGTTGAGACCCAGTACTTC; cdr3_aa: CATKDRVETQYF
j_call: TRBJ1-2; clone_size: few; v_call: TRBV4-1; d_call: -; cdr3_nt: TGCGCCAGCAGACTAGAAGCGACCGGGTATGGCTACACCTTC; cdr3_aa: CASRLEATGYGYTF
j_call: TRBJ1-2; clone_size: -; v_call: TRBV7-2; d_call: -; cdr3_nt: TGTGCCAGCAGCTTAGCTCCGGGACGGGACTATGGCTACACCTTC; cdr3_aa: CASSLAPGRDYGYTF
j_call: TRBJ2-1; clone_size: -; v_call: TRBV29-1; d_call: TRBD2; cdr3_nt: TGCAGCGTTGAGGGCGGGAGGGCCACTGAGCAGTTCTTC; cdr3_aa: CSVEGGRATEQFF
j_call: TRBJ2-7; clone_size: -; v_call: TRBV19; d_call: -; cdr3_nt: TGTGCCAGTAGTACCGCACAGGCCTACGAGCAGTACTTC; cdr3_aa: CASSTAQAYEQYF
j_call: TRBJ2-4; clone_size: few; v_call: TRBV5-6; d_call: TRBD2; cdr3_nt: TGTGCCAGCAGCTTGTCCCCGCGACTAGCGGGAGGACGTCAGTACTTC; cdr3_aa: CASSLSPRLAGGRQYF
j_call: TRBJ2-3; clone_size: -; v_call: TRBV15; d_call: -; cdr3_nt: TGTGCCACCAGCAGAGATGGGCAGTTCACAGATACGCAGTATTTT; cdr3_aa: CATSRDGQFTDTQYF
j_call: TRBJ1-1; clone_size: -; v_call: TRBV7-9; d_call: -; cdr3_nt: TGTGCCAGCAGCTTGAACACCAACACTGAAGCTTTCTTT; cdr3_aa: CASSLNTNTEAFF
j_call: TRBJ2-6; clone_size: -; v_call: TRBV30; d_call: TRBD1; cdr3_nt: TGTGCCTGGAGTGTCTCAGGGGGCGAACTCTCTGGGGCCAACGTCCTGACTTTC; cdr3_aa: CAWSVSGGELSGANVLTF
j_call: TRBJ2-3; clone_size: -; v_call: TRBV5-4; d_call: TRBD2; cdr3_nt: TGTGCCAGCAGCTTGGGCGGGGGGGCTGTGGATACGCAGTATTTT; cdr3_aa: CASSLGGGAVDTQYF
j_call: TRBJ1-2; clone_size: -; v_call: TRBV2; d_call: TRBD1; cdr3_nt: TGTGCCAGCAGTAACCGGGACAGTAACTATGGCTACACCTTC; cdr3_aa: CASSNRDSNYGYTF
j_call: TRBJ2-2; clone_size: many; v_call: TRBV19; d_call: -; cdr3_nt: TGTGCCAGTAAGGGGCAGGGGAACACCGGGGAGCTGTTTTTT; cdr3_aa: CASKGQGNTGELFF
j_call: TRBJ2-1; clone_size: few; v_call: TRBV7-9; d_call: TRBD2; cdr3_nt: TGTGCCAGCAGCTTAGCCCTAGCGGGGTCCTACAATGAGCAGTTCTTC; cdr3_aa: CASSLALAGSYNEQFF
j_call: TRBJ2-2; clone_size: -; v_call: TRBV19; d_call: -; cdr3_nt: TGTGCCACAACCCGTCCCGGGAGTGTGACCGGGGAGCTGTTTTTT; cdr3_aa: CATTRPGSVTGELFF
j_call: TRBJ1-2; clone_size: few; v_call: TRBV29-1; d_call: TRBD1; cdr3_nt: TGCAGCATTACATCGACAGGGGACTATGGCTACACCTTC; cdr3_aa: CSITSTGDYGYTF
j_call: TRBJ1-2; clone_size: few; v_call: TRBV30; d_call: -; cdr3_nt: TGTGCCTCGTTAGAGGGAGGCGGCTACACCTTC; cdr3_aa: CASLEGGGYTF
j_call: TRBJ2-7; clone_size: few; v_call: TRBV29-1; d_call: -; cdr3_nt: TGCAGCGTGCTCCCCGGAGGTTACGAGCAGTACTTC; cdr3_aa: CSVLPGGYEQYF
j_call: TRBJ2-2; clone_size: -; v_call: TRBV9; d_call: -; cdr3_nt: TGTGCCAGCACGAGTACGGCGAGGTCCCTAACCGGGGAGCTGTTTTTT; cdr3_aa: CASTSTARSLTGELFF
j_call: TRBJ2-5; clone_size: few; v_call: TRBV11-3; d_call: -; cdr3_nt: TGTGCCAGCAGCCCAGCCGTGGAAACCCAGTACTTC; cdr3_aa: CASSPAVETQYF
j_call: TRBJ2-4; clone_size: -; v_call: TRBV5-1; d_call: TRBD1; cdr3_nt: TGCGCCAGCAGCTTGAGCGGACAGGATGGGGAAAAAAACATTCAGTACTTC; cdr3_aa: CASSLSGQDGEKNIQYF
j_call: TRBJ1-1; clone_size: -; v_call: TRBV5-1; d_call: TRBD1; cdr3_nt: TGCGCCAGCAGCTCACCCGGTCTAAAGGGGGCGCGTGCTTTCTTT; cdr3_aa: CASSSPGLKGARAFF
j_call: TRBJ1-1; clone_size: -; v_call: TRBV7-9; d_call: -; cdr3_nt: TGTGCCAGCAGCTTATCCAGCGCTGAAGCTTTCTTT; cdr3_aa: CASSLSSAEAFF
j_call: TRBJ2-2; clone_size: -; v_call: TRBV7-2; d_call: TRBD1; cdr3_nt: TGTGCCAGCAGCTTAGGAGCGGACAGGGCGGAGCTGTTTTTT; cdr3_aa: CASSLGADRAELFF
j_call: TRBJ2-1; clone_size: -; v_call: TRBV5-1; d_call: TRBD2; cdr3_nt: TGCGCCAGCAGCTTGGGTAGTAGCGGGAGGGATGAGCAGTTCTTC; cdr3_aa: CASSLGSSGRDEQFF
j_call: TRBJ2-7; clone_size: -; v_call: TRBV2; d_call: TRBD1; cdr3_nt: TGTGCCAGCAGTGAAGCAACAGGGGCCCACGAGCAGTACTTC; cdr3_aa: CASSEATGAHEQYF
j_call: TRBJ2-1; clone_size: few; v_call: TRBV4-2; d_call: -; cdr3_nt: TGTGCCAGCAGCCAGTGGGACTCCCCCACAGACAATGAGCAGTTCTTC; cdr3_aa: CASSQWDSPTDNEQFF
j_call: TRBJ1-1; clone_size: few; v_call: TRBV2; d_call: -; cdr3_nt: TGTGCCAGCAGTGAGGCAGGCACTGAAGCTTTCTTT; cdr3_aa: CASSEAGTEAFF
j_call: TRBJ2-3; clone_size: few; v_call: TRBV4-2; d_call: TRBD2; cdr3_nt: TGTGCCAGCAGCCCGGAACTAGCGGGGGTCGGTGATACGCAGTATTTT; cdr3_aa: CASSPELAGVGDTQYF
j_call: TRBJ1-3; clone_size: -; v_call: TRBV7-9; d_call: -; cdr3_nt: TGTGCCAGCAGCTTAGGGTTATCTGGAAACACCATATATTTT; cdr3_aa: CASSLGLSGNTIYF
j_call: TRBJ1-1; clone_size: -; v_call: TRBV30; d_call: -; cdr3_nt: TGTGCCTGGAGCATAAGACAGAACACTGAAGCTTTCTTT; cdr3_aa: CAWSIRQNTEAFF
j_call: TRBJ2-1; clone_size: many; v_call: TRBV7-2; d_call: -; cdr3_nt: TGTGCCAGCAGCTTATTTCCCTCGGCTGGCGGCCTCTATGAGCAGTTCTTC; cdr3_aa: CASSLFPSAGGLYEQFF
j_call: TRBJ2-5; clone_size: few; v_call: TRBV29-1; d_call: -; cdr3_nt: TGCAGCGTTGGGGACTGGGGCAAGACCCAGTACTTC; cdr3_aa: CSVGDWGKTQYF
j_call: TRBJ2-3; clone_size: -; v_call: TRBV29-1; d_call: TRBD1; cdr3_nt: TGCAGCGCAGGGAGACAGGGACCTTTGCCTAGCACAGATACGCAGTATTTT; cdr3_aa: CSAGRQGPLPSTDTQYF
j_call: TRBJ2-1; clone_size: -; v_call: TRBV7-3; d_call: -; cdr3_nt: TGTGCCAGCAGCTTAACGCCAGGCAATGAGCAGTTCTTC; cdr3_aa: CASSLTPGNEQFF
j_call: TRBJ2-2; clone_size: few; v_call: TRBV6-5; d_call: -; cdr3_nt: TGTGCCAGCAGTTACTCGGTATACACCGGGGAGCTGTTTTTT; cdr3_aa: CASSYSVYTGELFF
j_call: TRBJ2-7; clone_size: few; v_call: TRBV7-2; d_call: TRBD2; cdr3_nt: TGTGCCAGCAGCCCAGCTAGCGGGAGGCTGTACGAGCAGTACTTC; cdr3_aa: CASSPASGRLYEQYF
j_call: TRBJ2-7; clone_size: -; v_call: TRBV5-1; d_call: -; cdr3_nt: TGCGCCAGCAGCTTGGTAGTCGGGGGCTCCTACGAGCAGTACTTC; cdr3_aa: CASSLVVGGSYEQYF
j_call: TRBJ1-1; clone_size: few; v_call: TRBV18; d_call: -; cdr3_nt: TGTGCCAGCTCGGAGGGACCGCTGAACACTGAAGCTTTCTTT; cdr3_aa: CASSEGPLNTEAFF
j_call: TRBJ2-7; clone_size: -; v_call: TRBV10-3; d_call: TRBD2; cdr3_nt: TGTGCCATCAGTGAGTCTATGGCGGGAGTGCGCGAGCAGTACTTC; cdr3_aa: CAISESMAGVREQYF
j_call: TRBJ1-4; clone_size: -; v_call: TRBV6-5; d_call: -; cdr3_nt: TGTGCCAGCAGTTACGGGGGCTCTAATGAAAAACTGTTTTTT; cdr3_aa: CASSYGGSNEKLFF
j_call: TRBJ2-7; clone_size: many; v_call: TRBV9; d_call: TRBD1; cdr3_nt: TGTGCCAGCAGCGTAGCGGACAGGACCTACGAGCAGTACTTC; cdr3_aa: CASSVADRTYEQYF
j_call: TRBJ2-1; clone_size: once; v_call: TRBV6-5; d_call: -; cdr3_nt: TGTGCCAGCAGTTACGCGGCCGACAATGAGCAGTTCTTC; cdr3_aa: CASSYAADNEQFF
j_call: TRBJ2-3; clone_size: -; v_call: TRBV6-1; d_call: TRBD1; cdr3_nt: TGTGCCAGCATTCACGCCGGGACAGGCAGAGATACGCAGTATTTT; cdr3_aa: CASIHAGTGRDTQYF
j_call: TRBJ1-1; clone_size: many; v_call: TRBV6-6; d_call: -; cdr3_nt: TGTGCCAGCAGCAGCAGGGATACTGAAGCTTTCTTT; cdr3_aa: CASSSRDTEAFF
j_call: TRBJ1-1; clone_size: -; v_call: TRBV9; d_call: -; cdr3_nt: TGTGCCAGCAGCGTAGACAGGCGGGCCTCTGAAGCTTTCTTT; cdr3_aa: CASSVDRRASEAFF
j_call: TRBJ2-3; clone_size: -; v_call: TRBV6-6; d_call: -; cdr3_nt: TGTGCCAGCAGTTACTCGATCACAGATACGCAGTATTTT; cdr3_aa: CASSYSITDTQYF
j_call: TRBJ2-5; clone_size: few; v_call: TRBV29-1; d_call: -; cdr3_nt: TGCAGCGTTGTGACCTATCGGGAGACCCAGTACTTC; cdr3_aa: CSVVTYRETQYF
j_call: TRBJ2-1; clone_size: few; v_call: TRBV25-1; d_call: -; cdr3_nt: TGTGCCAGCAGTGACCCCTCCAGGAGTCACAATGAGCAGTTCTTC; cdr3_aa: CASSDPSRSHNEQFF
j_call: TRBJ1-4; clone_size: -; v_call: TRBV7-9; d_call: -; cdr3_nt: TGTGCCAGCAGCACATCCCCCCCTGGGGGAAATGAAAAACTGTTTTTT; cdr3_aa: CASSTSPPGGNEKLFF
j_call: TRBJ1-5; clone_size: -; v_call: TRBV7-6; d_call: -; cdr3_nt: TGTGCCAGCAGCTTAGCGGGTGATCAGCCCCAGCATTTT; cdr3_aa: CASSLAGDQPQHF
j_call: TRBJ2-7; clone_size: -; v_call: TRBV25-1; d_call: TRBD1; cdr3_nt: TGTGCCAGCAGTGAATATGAGACAGGGGGCCTTTACGAGCAGTACTTC; cdr3_aa: CASSEYETGGLYEQYF
j_call: TRBJ2-3; clone_size: few; v_call: TRBV30; d_call: -; cdr3_nt: TGTGCCTGGGGGCCAGGGGCAGGCACAGATACGCAGTATTTT; cdr3_aa: CAWGPGAGTDTQYF
j_call: TRBJ2-1; clone_size: -; v_call: TRBV11-3; d_call: -; cdr3_nt: TGTGCCAGCAGCCGCCCCGGATACAATGAGCAGTTCTTC; cdr3_aa: CASSRPGYNEQFF
j_call: TRBJ2-6; clone_size: -; v_call: TRBV19; d_call: -; cdr3_nt: TGTGCCAGTGTACAGGGAGCTAACTCTGGGGCCAACGTCCTGACTTTC; cdr3_aa: CASVQGANSGANVLTF
j_call: TRBJ2-4; clone_size: -; v_call: TRBV11-1; d_call: TRBD1; cdr3_nt: TGTGCCAGCAGCCCCCCGGACAGGGCCAAAAACATTCAGTACTTC; cdr3_aa: CASSPPDRAKNIQYF
j_call: TRBJ2-7; clone_size: few; v_call: TRBV10-3; d_call: -; cdr3_nt: TGTGCCATCAGTGAGTGGGGGTACGAGCAGTACTTC; cdr3_aa: CAISEWGYEQYF
j_call: TRBJ1-4; clone_size: few; v_call: TRBV11-3; d_call: -; cdr3_nt: TGTGCCAGCAGCTTAGGCGGGGTGGATGAAAAACTGTTTTTT; cdr3_aa: CASSLGGVDEKLFF
j_call: TRBJ2-5; clone_size: many; v_call: TRBV19; d_call: -; cdr3_nt: TGTGCCAGTAGATATGTAGGTCAAGAGACCCAGTACTTC; cdr3_aa: CASRYVGQETQYF
j_call: TRBJ2-5; clone_size: -; v_call: TRBV7-8; d_call: TRBD1; cdr3_nt: TGTGCCAGCAGCCCGCTTACTGGGACAGGGGAGGGGACCCAGTACTTC; cdr3_aa: CASSPLTGTGEGTQYF
j_call: TRBJ1-5; clone_size: few; v_call: TRBV27; d_call: TRBD1; cdr3_nt: TGTGCCAGCAGGGCACAGGGGGCACACAGTCAGCCCCAGCATTTT; cdr3_aa: CASRAQGAHSQPQHF